This entry lists 8 T cell receptor beta chains sequenced from one sample in a study of cytomegalovirus exposure and HLA in healthy donors. It was with 60 Vbeta and 13 Jbeta primers that the PCR ran. Sequencing was performed with immunoSEQ multiplex PCR; in TCRdb, only in-frame clones are kept and a portion is missing. The data show 150,000 to 180,000 clones, 80% seen once. Material for sequencing was PBMCs. These receptors were obtained from a woman in her 40s in good health and CMV-seropositive.

The chain combines TRBV18 with TRBJ2-3; TRBD2 matches at 11 bases. The germline V gene has CDR1 KGHSH and CDR2 LQKENI. CDR3 length: 19 amino acids. The J segment lost 0 bases and the V segment lost 3 bases, leaving 11 bases of the junction unmatched. CDR3 DNA sequence: TGTGCCAGCTCACCGTGGACTAGCGGGCCTACCACAAGCACAGATACGCAGTATTTT. This translates into CASSPWTSGPTTSTDTQYF.

This chain uses TRBV10-3 with TRBJ2-1, with 16 nucleotides matching TRBD2. CDR3 size: 22 residues. Germline assignment: CDR1 ENHRY and CDR2 SYGVKD. Trimming removed 0 bases from V and 7 bases from J; junction bases left unmatched: 18. In DNA form, the CDR3 reads TGTGCCATCAGTGAGTCCGCCCCGGGACTAGCGGGAGGGGATCCCCGCGAAAATGAGCAGTTCTTC. It translates to CAISESAPGLAGGDPRENEQFF.

The CDR3 region is CASSVGGSGTDTQYF. In DNA form, the CDR3 reads TGTGCCAGCAGTGTTGGCGGCTCTGGCACAGATACGCAGTATTTT. The chain carries TRBV2 and TRBJ2-3; D uncertain. V was cut by 4 bases and J by 1 base, with 12 bases left in between. The CDR3 runs 15 residues. Germline V gives CDR1 SNHLY, CDR2 FYNNEI.

This chain connects TRBV5-1 to TRBJ2-6, with D perhaps TRBD1 (6 bases). V lost 4 bases, J lost 0 bases, and 11 bases lay in between. Germline V lookup: CDR1 SGHRS, CDR2 YFSETQ. The CDR3 runs to 16 residues. Here the CDR3 DNA reads TGCGCCAGCAGCACACAGGGCTCCTCTGGGGCCAACGTCCTGACTTTC. Its translation: CASSTQGSSGANVLTF.

This rearrangement joins TRBV15 to TRBJ1-6, with 11 bases that match TRBD1. V gave up 7 bases and J gave up 7 bases; unmatched junction bases: 6. The germline V gene encodes CDR1 LNHNV and CDR2 YYDKDF (reference sequence). The length of the CDR3 is 15 residues. CDR3 nucleotides: TGTGCCACCAAAGGACAGGGGGCGGGGAATTCACCCCTCCACTTT. Amino acids: CATKGQGAGNSPLHF. The variable domain in full, with the rest retrieved from reference TRBV15 and TRBJ1-6, is DAMVIQNPRYQVTQFGKPVTLSCSQTLNHNVMYWYQQKSSQAPKLLFHYYDKDFNNEADTPDNFQSRRPNTSFCFLDIRSPGLGDTAMYLCATKGQGAGNSPLHFGNGTRLTVT.

This chain links TRBV19 with TRBJ1-5, with D unclear. The CDR3 is 14 residues long. In germline, CDR1 is LNHDA, CDR2 SQIVND (reference sequence). Trimming cost V 1 base and J 7 bases, with 11 bases left between them. The CDR3 nucleotides are TGTGCCAGTAGTATAGTGGGCAGCCAACAGCCCCAGCATTTT. Its translation is CASSIVGSQQPQHF.

The chain has TRBV4-1 and TRBJ2-5; the D gene is possibly TRBD1 (5 bases). V lost 2 bases and J 2 bases, leaving 12 bases between the germline ends. The length of the CDR3 is 15 residues. CDR1 is MGHRA and CDR2 is YSYEKL in the germline V gene. In nucleotides, the CDR3 is TGCGCCAGCAGCCAACAGGGCCCCGCTCAAGAGACCCAGTACTTC. Its protein is CASSQQGPAQETQYF.

This clone turned up a few times. The chain links TRBV11-3 to TRBJ2-3; 8 positions match TRBD2. With 0 bases clipped from V and 2 bases from J, the junction kept 7 bases outside the gene matches. The CDR3 has 17 amino acids. The V gene's germline CDR1 is SGHNT and CDR2 YENEEA. The CDR3 nucleotides are TGTGCCAGCAGCTTAGATTTGCGGGAGGAGCCCACAGATACGCAGTATTTT. It specifies CASSLDLREEPTDTQYF. Full variable domain (missing parts from reference TRBV11-3 and TRBJ2-3): EAGVVQSPRYKIIEKKQPVAFWCNPISGHNTLYWYLQNLGQGPELLIRYENEEAVDDSQLPKDRFSAERLKGVDSTLKIQPAELGDSAVYLCASSLDLREEPTDTQYFGPGTRLTVL.